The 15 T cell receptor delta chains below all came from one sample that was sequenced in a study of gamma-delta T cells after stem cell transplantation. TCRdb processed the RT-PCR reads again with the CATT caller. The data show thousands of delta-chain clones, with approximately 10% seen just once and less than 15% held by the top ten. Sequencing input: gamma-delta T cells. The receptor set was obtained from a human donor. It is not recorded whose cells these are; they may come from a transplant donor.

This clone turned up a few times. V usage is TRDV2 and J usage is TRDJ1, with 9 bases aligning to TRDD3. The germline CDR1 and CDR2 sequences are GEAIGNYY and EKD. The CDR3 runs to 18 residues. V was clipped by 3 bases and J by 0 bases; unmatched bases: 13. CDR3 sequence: CACDSLLGDAAYTDKLIF. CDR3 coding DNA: TGTGCCTGTGACTCATTACTGGGGGACGCCGCGTACACCGATAAACTCATCTTT.

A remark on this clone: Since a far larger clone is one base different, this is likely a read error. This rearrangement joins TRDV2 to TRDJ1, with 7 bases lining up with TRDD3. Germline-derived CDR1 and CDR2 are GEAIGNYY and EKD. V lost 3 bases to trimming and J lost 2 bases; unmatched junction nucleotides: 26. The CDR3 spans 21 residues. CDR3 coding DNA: TGTGCCTGTGACCGACTCCGAAGTACTGTGGGATACAATGAGGGTACCGATAAACTCATCTTT. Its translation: CACDRLRSTVGYNEGTDKLIF.

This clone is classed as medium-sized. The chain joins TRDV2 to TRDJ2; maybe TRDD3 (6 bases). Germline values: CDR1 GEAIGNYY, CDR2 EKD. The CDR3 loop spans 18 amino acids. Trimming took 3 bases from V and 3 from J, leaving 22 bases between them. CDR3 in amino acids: CACDPLGGTTSLTAQLFF. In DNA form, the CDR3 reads TGTGCCTGTGACCCGTTAGGGGGGACGACCTCCCTGACAGCACAACTCTTCTTT.

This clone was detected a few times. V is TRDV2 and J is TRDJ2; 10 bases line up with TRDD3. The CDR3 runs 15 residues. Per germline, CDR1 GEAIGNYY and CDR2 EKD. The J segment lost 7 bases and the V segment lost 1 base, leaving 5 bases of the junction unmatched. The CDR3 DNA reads TGTGCCTGTGACACTGGGGGATACATGAGAGCACAACTCTTCTTT. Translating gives CACDTGGYMRAQLFF.

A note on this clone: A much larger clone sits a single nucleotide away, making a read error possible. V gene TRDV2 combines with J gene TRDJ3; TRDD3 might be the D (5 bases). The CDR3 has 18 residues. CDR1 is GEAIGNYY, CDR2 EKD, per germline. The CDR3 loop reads CACDTVGKSSWDTRQLFF. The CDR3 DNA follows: TGTGCCTGTGACACCGTGGGGAAAAGCTCCTGGGACACCCGACAGTTGTTTTTC.

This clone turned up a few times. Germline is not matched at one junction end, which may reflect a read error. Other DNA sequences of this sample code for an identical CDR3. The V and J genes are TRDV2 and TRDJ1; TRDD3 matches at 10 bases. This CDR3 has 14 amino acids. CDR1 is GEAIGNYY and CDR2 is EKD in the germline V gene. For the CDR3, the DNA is TGTGCCTGTGACACTGGGGGATACACTGATAAACTCATCTTT. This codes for CACDTGGYTDKLIF.

The CDR3 reads CACDTLGDGDTDKLIF. CDR3 in DNA: TGTGCCTGTGACACGCTGGGGGACGGAGACACCGATAAACTCATCTTT. This chain uses TRDV2 with TRDJ1; 8 bases map to TRDD3. The J segment lost 0 bases and the V segment lost 1 base, leaving 6 bases of the junction unmatched. CDR3 length equals 16 residues. Germline V lookup: CDR1 GEAIGNYY, CDR2 EKD.

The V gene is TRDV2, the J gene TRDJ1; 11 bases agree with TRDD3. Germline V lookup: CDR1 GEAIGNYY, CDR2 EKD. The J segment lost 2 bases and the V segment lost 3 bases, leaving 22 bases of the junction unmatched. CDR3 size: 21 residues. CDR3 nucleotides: TGTGCCTGTGACCCTATTCTTAGGCCCCCTGTACTGGGGGATAAAACCGATAAACTCATCTTT. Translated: CACDPILRPPVLGDKTDKLIF.

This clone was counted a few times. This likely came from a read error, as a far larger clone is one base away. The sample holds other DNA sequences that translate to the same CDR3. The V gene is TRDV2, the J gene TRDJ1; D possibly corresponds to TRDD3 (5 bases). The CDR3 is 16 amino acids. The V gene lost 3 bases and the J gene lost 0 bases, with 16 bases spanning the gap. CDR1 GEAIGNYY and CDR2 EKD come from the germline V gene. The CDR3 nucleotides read TGTGCCTGTGACGACTTAACTGGAGGACACACCGATAAACTCATCTTT. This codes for CACDDLTGGHTDKLIF.

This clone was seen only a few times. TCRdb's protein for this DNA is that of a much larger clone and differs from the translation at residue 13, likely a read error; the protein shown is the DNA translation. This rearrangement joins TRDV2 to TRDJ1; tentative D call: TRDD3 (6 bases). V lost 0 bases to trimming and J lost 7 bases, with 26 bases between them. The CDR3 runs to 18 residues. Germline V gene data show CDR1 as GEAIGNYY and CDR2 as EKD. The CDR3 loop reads CACDTLSLVDTSRAKLIF. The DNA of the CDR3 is TGTGCCTGTGACACCCTGTCGCTGGTCGATACGAGTCGCGCTAAACTCATCTTT.

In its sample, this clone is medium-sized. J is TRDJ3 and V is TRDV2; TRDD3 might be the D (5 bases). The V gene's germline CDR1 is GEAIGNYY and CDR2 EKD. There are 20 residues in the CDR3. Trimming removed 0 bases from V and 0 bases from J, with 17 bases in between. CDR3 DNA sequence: TGTGCCTGTGACACCGGTCCCGGGGGCGCGAGCTCCTGGGACACCCGACAGATGTTTTTC. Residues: CACDTGPGGASSWDTRQMFF.

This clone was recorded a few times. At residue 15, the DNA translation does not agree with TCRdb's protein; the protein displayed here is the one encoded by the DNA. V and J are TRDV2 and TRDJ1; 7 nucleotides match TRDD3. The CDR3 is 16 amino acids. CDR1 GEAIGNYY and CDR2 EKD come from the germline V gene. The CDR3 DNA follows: TGTGCCTGTGACACCGTTGGGGGACACAACACCGATAAACTCACCTTT. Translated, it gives CACDTVGGHNTDKLTF.

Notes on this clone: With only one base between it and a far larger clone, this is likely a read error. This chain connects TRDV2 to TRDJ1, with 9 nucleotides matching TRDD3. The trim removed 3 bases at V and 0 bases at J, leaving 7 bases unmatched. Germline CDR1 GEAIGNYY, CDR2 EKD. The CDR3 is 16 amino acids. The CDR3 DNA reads TGTGCCTGTGACGCCTTAACTGGGGGACACACCGATAAACTCATCTTT. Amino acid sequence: CACDALTGGHTDKLIF.

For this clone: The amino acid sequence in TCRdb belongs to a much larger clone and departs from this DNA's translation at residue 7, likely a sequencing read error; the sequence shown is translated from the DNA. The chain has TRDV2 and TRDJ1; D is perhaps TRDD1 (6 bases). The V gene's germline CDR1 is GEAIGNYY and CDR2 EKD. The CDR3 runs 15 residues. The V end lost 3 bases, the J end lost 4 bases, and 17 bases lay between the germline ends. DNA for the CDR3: TGTGCCTGTGACGCGATGAGGATAAATAGCGATAAACTCATCTTT. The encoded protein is CACDAMRINSDKLIF.

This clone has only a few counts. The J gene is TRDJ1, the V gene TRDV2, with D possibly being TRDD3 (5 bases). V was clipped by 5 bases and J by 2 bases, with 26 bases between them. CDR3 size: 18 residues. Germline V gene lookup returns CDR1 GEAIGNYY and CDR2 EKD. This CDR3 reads CACGPVGGATKGTDKLIF. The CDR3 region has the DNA TGTGCCTGTGGCCCCGTTGGTGGGGCCACAAAGGGGACCGATAAACTCATCTTT.